The subject of this entry is one TCR beta chain. Its target is unknown. The PCR used 60 Vbeta and 13 Jbeta primers. Method: immunoSEQ multiplex PCR; TCRdb's copy keeps in-frame clones and lacks some. There are approximately 190,000 clones in the sample; about 70% occur only once, and about 1.7% lies in the top ten. This sample is drawn from a study of cytomegalovirus exposure and HLA in healthy donors. The study's findings and limits: For most TCR beta V segments, an earlier analysis put the productive rate at about 90% or about 30% of the time.

Trimming took 3 bases from V and 7 from J; bases not matched to a gene: 7. The CDR3 runs to 15 residues. Looked up from germline, CDR1 is LNHDA and CDR2 is SQIVND (reference sequence). Specimen: PBMCs. This clonotype was obtained from a woman aged 25 to 39 in good health and CMV-seronegative. The chain combines TRBV19 with TRBJ2-1; 9 bases line up with TRBD1. The CDR3 DNA reads as TGTGCCAGTAGTATGAAGGGACAGGGAAGAAATGAGCAGTTCTTC. Protein: CASSMKGQGRNEQFF.